This T cell receptor (beta chain) was sequenced for a study of blood T cell repertoires in COVID-19. Study as a whole: Samples taken during acute and convalescent COVID-19 were collected in the United States, Italy and Spain. Nucleic acid was either cDNA or gDNA, and it came from T cells, B-cell-depleted T cells, or PBMCs.

Per the original methods: Reference gene primers were amplified, and this amplification served to estimate nucleated cell counts. The assay was immunoSEQ multiplex PCR, and TCRdb's table has in-frame clones only and misses some. The DNA was the basis for D and trimming; V, J and clone size are from that table. The sample includes 110,000 to 150,000 clones, 65% to 85% seen only once; the top ten take about 9%. This sequence originates from a man between 50 and 59 years old with active or convalescent COVID-19. The sample was peripheral blood.

The CDR3 loop is CASSQGQQETQYF. CDR3 nucleotide sequence: TGTGCCAGCAGCCAGGGACAGCAGGAGACCCAGTACTTC. The chain uses TRBV9 and TRBJ2-5; 7 bases are a match to TRBD1. The CDR3 runs 13 residues. V lost 4 bases to trimming and J lost 5 bases; unmatched junction nucleotides: 5. CDR1 is SGDLS and CDR2 is YYNGEE in the germline V gene. Variable domain in full (rest from reference TRBV9 and TRBJ2-5): DSGVTQTPKHLITATGQRVTLRCSPRSGDLSVYWYQQSLDQGLQFLIQYYNGEERAKGNILERFSAQQFPDLHSELNLSSLELGDSALYFCASSQGQQETQYFGPGTRLLVL.